This TCR beta chain was sequenced for a study of T-cell reconstitution after alpha-beta-depleted transplantation in children. A library of TCRbeta sequences, prepared with unique molecular identifiers, was generated. TCRdb passed the PCR reads through MiXCR, listing each CDR3 protein once. The sample comprises about 440,000 distinct CDR3 sequences, 43% of which are singletons, and 25% to 30% rests with the top ten. General study findings and limits: It was reported that alpha-beta T cells came from several hundred expanded graft clones (about two months after transplant).

About this clonotype: Its cognate antigen is unknown.

V was clipped by 0 bases and J by 4 bases, with 9 bases between them. The CDR3 length is 15 residues. This chain connects TRBV12-3 or TRBV12-4 to TRBJ2-2, with a weak D call TRBD1 (6 bases). The sequence came from a girl aged 2-10 years with aplastic anemia, due to receive a stem cell transplant. Sequences were derived from PBMCs, sampled before TCRalphabeta/CD19-depleted stem cell transplant. CDR3 in amino acids: CASSLAGHFTGELFF. The CDR3 bases are TGTGCCAGCAGTTTAGCGGGACACTTCACCGGGGAGCTGTTTTTT.